The 20 T cell receptor beta chains presented below share a single source sample, sequenced in a study of shared clonotypes between healthy human individuals. TCRdb's table, derived via immunoSEQ multiplex PCR, lists solely in-frame clones and lacks some. This sample yields 2 million to 3 million clones, of which more than 85% are seen a single time; around 0.4% belongs to the top ten. The source material was naive CD4+ T cells from PBMCs. As for subset: CD45RA+ positively selected. These receptor sequences come from a man aged 18-30 years in good health. Some clones in this sample may be carry-over from other donors' samples.

The chain couples TRBV4-2 to TRBJ2-7; 11 nucleotides line up with TRBD2. CDR3 length: 15 amino acids. V trimming: 2 bases; J trimming: 4 bases; junction bases outside the gene matches: 4. Germline V gene lookup returns CDR1 LGHNA and CDR2 YNFKEQ. CDR3 in amino acids: CASSQLGLADYEQYF. CDR3 nucleotides: TGTGCCAGCAGCCAATTGGGACTAGCGGATTACGAGCAGTACTTC.

This sequence joins TRBV4-2 and TRBJ2-5; tentatively, D is TRBD1 (6 bases). The CDR3 loop spans 14 amino acids. The germline V gene has CDR1 LGHNA and CDR2 YNFKEQ. V lost 5 bases and J lost 10, with 20 bases in between. This CDR3 is CASSLRQDPRDQYF. As DNA, the CDR3 is TGTGCCAGCAGCTTAAGACAGGACCCAAGGGACCAGTACTTC.

The chain combines TRBV11-2 with TRBJ1-4; TRBD1 matches at 9 bases. The CDR3 runs 15 residues. Losses at the gene ends were 5 bases for V and 8 bases for J; bases not matched to a gene: 9. Germline lookup yields CDR1 SGHAT and CDR2 FQNNGV. Written as DNA, the CDR3 is TGTGCCAGCAGCCCCCGAGGGGACAGGGTGGAAAAACTGTTTTTT. Residues: CASSPRGDRVEKLFF.

The gene calls are TRBV19 and TRBJ2-2; 8 bases are shared with TRBD1. The CDR3 sequence is 15 residues long. Per the germline V gene, CDR1 is LNHDA and CDR2 is SQIVND (reference sequence). J lost 8 bases, V lost 7 bases, and 12 bases had no gene match. CDR3 bases: TGTGCCAGTAACCCTTGGACAGGGAATGGTGGGGAGCTGTTTTTT. As protein: CASNPWTGNGGELFF.

This clone was detected once. V usage is TRBV6-5 and J usage is TRBJ1-2; D may be TRBD1 (5 bases). V was pared by 5 bases and J by 5 bases, with 12 bases between. The germline V gene has CDR1 MNHEY and CDR2 SVGAGI. The CDR3 extends over 13 amino acids. CDR3 DNA sequence: TGTGCCAGCAGTAAACCGGGGACTTATGGCTACACCTTC. It encodes CASSKPGTYGYTF.

J is TRBJ1-5 and V is TRBV5-6, with D possibly matching TRBD1 (5 bases). Germline V gene data show CDR1 as SGHDT and CDR2 as YYEEEE. The CDR3 is 15 amino acids. Trimming removed 1 base at V and 3 bases at J, with 11 bases between. The CDR3 DNA sequence: TGTGCCAGCAGCTTGTACAGGTCTCTCAATCAGCCCCAGCATTTT. Translation: CASSLYRSLNQPQHF.

The chain is built from TRBV6-1 and TRBJ2-3; no definite D call. The germline gives CDR1 MNHNS, CDR2 SASEGT. Trimming cost V 3 bases and J 5 bases, with 18 bases left between them. This CDR3 contains 16 residues. CDR3 DNA sequence: TGTGCCAGCAGTGACATATTCGGGCTCCAAAGAGATACGCAGTATTTT. Translating gives CASSDIFGLQRDTQYF.

The chain joins TRBV28 to TRBJ2-1, with TRBD2 identical over 7 bases. Germline CDR1 reads MDHEN; CDR2 reads SYDVKM. Germline trimming cut 6 bases from V and 8 bases from J; bases unmatched to any gene: 10. The CDR3 is 14 residues long. Here the CDR3 reads CASRDGRRAHEQFF. The CDR3 DNA reads as TGTGCCAGCAGGGACGGGAGGAGGGCCCATGAGCAGTTCTTC.

The chain has TRBV5-1 and TRBJ2-2; TRBD1 aligns across 11 bases. V shed 3 bases and J 6 bases; nucleotides not matched to a gene: 10. The length of the CDR3 is 17 residues. CDR1 is SGHRS and CDR2 is YFSETQ in the germline V gene. Here the CDR3 reads CASSSQTGTGGSGELFF. In nucleotides, the CDR3 is TGCGCCAGCAGCTCACAAACCGGGACAGGGGGATCCGGGGAGCTGTTTTTT.

J is TRBJ2-3 and V is TRBV28; D gene unclear. There are 13 residues in the CDR3. Germline V lookup: CDR1 MDHEN, CDR2 SYDVKM. V dropped 3 bases and J dropped 2 bases, with 6 bases sitting between them. The CDR3 DNA sequence: TGTGCCAGCAGTTTGGATGCCACAGATACGCAGTATTTT. As protein: CASSLDATDTQYF.

The CDR3 bases are TGTGCCAGCTCACCGGACAGGGCGCCTAACTATGGCTACACCTTC. Protein sequence: CASSPDRAPNYGYTF. V and J are TRBV18 and TRBJ1-2, with TRBD1 matching 8 bases. The CDR3 length is 15 residues. With 3 bases clipped from V and 0 bases from J, the junction kept 3 bases outside the gene matches. The V gene's germline CDR1 is KGHSH and CDR2 LQKENI.

J is TRBJ1-2 and V is TRBV7-2; D is possibly TRBD1 (5 bases). Per germline, CDR1 SGHTA and CDR2 FQGNSA. The CDR3 is made up of 15 amino acids. V gave up 5 bases and J gave up 1 base, with 14 bases separating them. In DNA form, the CDR3 reads TGTGCCAGCAGCCTTCCGGGACGCCTTAACTATGGCTACACCTTC. It specifies CASSLPGRLNYGYTF.

The chain carries TRBV28 and TRBJ1-2, with D tentatively TRBD1 (5 bases). The CDR3 has 14 residues. The germline V gene encodes CDR1 MDHEN and CDR2 SYDVKM. The V gene lost 5 bases and the J gene lost 8 bases, with 18 bases spanning the gap. The DNA for the CDR3 is TGTGCCAGCAGTCACAGGCGCCCCTATCTCGGCTACACCTTC. Its translation is CASSHRRPYLGYTF.

The chain carries TRBV5-1 and TRBJ1-1; D is unclear. Germline assignment: CDR1 SGHRS and CDR2 YFSETQ. This CDR3 has 13 residues. V was cut by 0 bases and J by 7 bases, with 10 bases left in between. CDR3 residues: CASSLVGGYEAFF. The CDR3 DNA reads TGCGCCAGCAGCTTGGTTGGCGGCTATGAAGCTTTCTTT. Full variable domain (rest looked up from reference TRBV5-1 and TRBJ1-1): KAGVTQTPRYLIKTRGQQVTLSCSPISGHRSVSWYQQTPGQGLQFLFEYFSETQRNKGNFPGRFSGRQFSNSRSEMNVSTLELGDSALYLCASSLVGGYEAFFGQGTRLTVV.

V is TRBV28 and J is TRBJ2-7; weak D call: TRBD2 (6 bases). There are 14 residues in the CDR3. Looked up from germline, CDR1 is MDHEN and CDR2 is SYDVKM. Trimming cost V 7 bases and J 2 bases, with 15 bases left between them. CDR3 in amino acids: CASTTGAYAYEQYF. The CDR3, as DNA: TGTGCCAGCACCACGGGAGCCTATGCCTACGAGCAGTACTTC.

With regard to this clone: The same CDR3 arises from other DNA sequences in this sample as well. The chain has TRBV18 and TRBJ2-7; 12 bases map to TRBD1. CDR1 is KGHSH, CDR2 LQKENI, per germline. The V and J ends lost 3 bases and 7 bases, in that order; junction bases with no gene match: 4. The CDR3 length is 14 residues. DNA of the CDR3: TGTGCCAGCTCACCGGGACAGGGGGCTGGGGAGCAGTACTTC. Encoded protein: CASSPGQGAGEQYF.

There are a few counts of this clone. The identical CDR3 is also encoded by other nucleotide sequences in the sample. This rearrangement joins TRBV5-1 to TRBJ2-1; 8 bases map to TRBD2. CDR1 SGHRS and CDR2 YFSETQ come from the germline V gene. This CDR3 region has 15 residues. Trimming removed 0 bases from V and 1 base from J; junction bases left unmatched: 0. CDR3 amino acids: CASSLGGRSYNEQFF. Here the CDR3 DNA reads TGCGCCAGCAGCTTGGGCGGGAGGTCCTACAATGAGCAGTTCTTC.

CDR3: CASSLPQQGAYTQYF. DNA of the CDR3: TGTGCCAGCAGCTTGCCCCAACAGGGGGCCTATACGCAGTATTTT. The rearrangement uses TRBV5-4 and TRBJ2-3, with 9 bases matching TRBD1. The CDR3 is made up of 15 amino acids. Trimming at V came to 1 base and at J to 7 bases, leaving 7 bases not matched to a gene. Germline V gives CDR1 SGHNT, CDR2 YYREEE (reference sequence).

The chain couples TRBV4-2 to TRBJ2-1, with 10 bases that match TRBD2. The ends lost 1 base at V and 3 bases at J; junction bases unmatched: 6. CDR3 length: 17 amino acids. The germline gives CDR1 LGHNA, CDR2 YNFKEQ. The CDR3 DNA reads as TGTGCCAGCAGCCAAGGACGATCTAGCGGGAGCTACAATGAGCAGTTCTTC. Its protein product is CASSQGRSSGSYNEQFF.

This clone has just one count. The chain links TRBV5-1 to TRBJ2-5; no definite D call. The V end was cut by 1 base, the J end by 5 bases, with 9 bases between. CDR3 length: 13 residues. Germline CDR1 and CDR2: SGHRS and YFSETQ. DNA for the CDR3: TGCGCCAGCAGCTTGCTGCCTCTTGAGACCCAGTACTTC. This gives the protein CASSLLPLETQYF.